This TCR beta chain is drawn from a study of beta chain features in type 1 diabetes. Study at large: What patients shared with healthy donors was a similar profile of age, gender and cell yields. Whole-study results and caveats: TCRB CDR3s were moderately but significantly shorter in Type 1 diabetes patients in all four CD4+ subsets. TCRB repertoires of naive, central memory and Treg cells appeared more similar among patients than among healthy donors.

Reverse transcribing all isolated RNA meant expressed TCRB transcripts were sequenced. Using immunoSEQ multiplex PCR, the repertoire was profiled, and TCRdb retains in-frame clones only, with some absent. Among approximately 160,000 clones listed, approximately 9% were seen once. Worth noting for this clone: As yet, its antigen is unknown.

The trim removed 2 bases at V and 5 bases at J, leaving 4 bases unmatched. Germline CDR1 is LGHNA and CDR2 is YNFKEQ. The CDR3 runs to 15 residues. Sequencing was performed on central memory CD4+ T cells from blood. The origin of this receptor is a woman aged 18-29 years in good health. The V call is TRBV4-2, the J call TRBJ2-5, with TRBD2 matching over 11 bases. The CDR3 sequence: CASSQIAGGPETQYF. CDR3 DNA: TGTGCCAGCAGCCAAATAGCGGGGGGGCCGGAGACCCAGTACTTC.